The present TCR beta chain was sequenced within a study of low-dose radiotherapy and immunotherapy resistance in tumors. In its sample, this clonotype was seen many times. Time point denoted: before trial treatment. First-strand cDNA used TRAV- and TRBV-specific primers, covering alpha and beta chains. The PCR that amplified TCRs ran for approximately 18 cycles, relying on a constant-region primer and a V-primer adapter. Each CDR3 protein is one row after TCRdb ran MiXCR on the reads. The profile covers 75,000 to 95,000 distinct CDR3 sequences, with approximately 20% appearing a single time and around 6.1% taken by the ten largest. The germline CDR1 and CDR2 sequences are SGHRS and YFSETQ. The trim removed 3 bases at V and 3 bases at J, leaving 3 bases unmatched. CDR3 length: 15 residues.

The chain is built from TRBV5-1 and TRBJ2-1; 10 bases map to TRBD1. This specimen consisted of PBMCs, obtained before treatment. This TCR came from a male donor with prostate cancer. The chain's CDR3 is CASSSGQGDYNEQFF. In DNA, the CDR3 is TGCGCCAGCAGCTCCGGACAGGGGGACTACAATGAGCAGTTCTTC.